The entry that follows covers one TCR beta chain sequence. This specimen belongs to a study of blood T cell repertoires in COVID-19. Study overall: COVID-19 samples collected from the United States, Italy and Spain covered acute and convalescent phases. T cells, B-cell-depleted T cells, or PBMCs provided the cDNA or gDNA that served as material.

Methods used by the authors: Researchers report that nucleated cell counts were estimated from reference gene primer amplification. Sequencing was performed with immunoSEQ multiplex PCR; in TCRdb, only in-frame clones are kept and a portion is missing. V and J calls and clone size are those listed in that table; D and trimming were worked out from the DNA. The data show roughly 250,000 clones, approximately 86% seen once. V was shortened by 2 bases and J by 5 bases, with 6 bases between the two germline ends. CDR1 is LGHDT and CDR2 is YNNKEL in the germline V gene (reference sequence). The CDR3 is 13 residues long.

This chain joins TRBV3-1 (or the pseudogene TRBV3-2) and TRBJ1-4; no reliable D call. The source material was peripheral blood. The sequence derives from a woman aged 25 to 39 with acute or convalescent COVID-19. The CDR3 sequence: CASSQYQNEKLFF. CDR3 nucleotides: TGTGCCAGCAGCCAATATCAGAATGAAAAACTGTTTTTT.